A single sample is the source of the 6 T cell receptor beta chains below, sequenced in a study of T cells in Graves' hyperthyroidism and ophthalmopathy. It was RNA transcripts that yielded the amplified TCR beta CDR3 regions. First-round RT-PCR of the TCR CDR3 relied on the HTBI primer set. From the multiplex PCR reads, TCRdb called clonotypes with MiXCR, one entry per CDR3 protein. The table shows about 350,000 distinct CDR3 sequences, with 15% to 20% occurring only once. Sequences were obtained from blood. The receptors were sampled from a woman aged 35 to 49 with Graves' ophthalmopathy.

Concerning this clonotype itself: This may arise from a read error, as a much more abundant clone is one base away. This chain's CDR3 is CASSPIQRNRDTQYF. For the CDR3, the DNA is TGTGCCAGCTCACCAATTCAACGGAACAGAGATACGCAGTATTTT. The gene calls are TRBV18 and TRBJ2-3; D ambiguous. The germline CDR1 and CDR2 sequences are KGHSH and LQKENI. V was shortened by 2 bases and J by 5 bases, with 14 bases between the two germline ends. This CDR3 is 15 amino acids long.

Concerning this clonotype itself: One base away lies a much larger clone, so this may be a sequencing read error. The chain has TRBV28 and TRBJ1-6; D call uncertain. From germline, CDR1 is MDHEN and CDR2 SYDVKM. Trimming stripped 7 bases from V and 8 bases from J, with 9 bases between. This CDR3 is built from 12 residues. Written as DNA, the CDR3 is TGTGCCAGCACTGTAGCGGATTCACCCCTCCACTTT. Protein product: CASTVADSPLHF.

A few counts support this clonotype. A junction end diverges from the germline sequence, so it may reflect a read error. This chain joins TRBV11-2 and TRBJ2-5, with TRBD2 matching over 15 bases. The CDR3 loop spans 17 amino acids. Germline loops: CDR1 SGHAT, CDR2 FQNNGV. CDR3 nucleotides: TGTGTCAGCAGCTTTTCCGGACTAGCGGGAGGGCCGGGGACCCAGTACTTC. Amino acid sequence: CVSSFSGLAGGPGTQYF.

V and J are TRBV25-1 and TRBJ2-5; 7 positions match TRBD2. V dropped 5 bases and J dropped 2; count of bases not matched to a gene: 5. This CDR3 has 14 residues. Germline loops: CDR1 MGHDK, CDR2 SYGVNS. CDR3 DNA: TGTGCCAGCAGTCTTCTAGCGGCGCAAGAGACCCAGTACTTC. Protein product: CASSLLAAQETQYF.

This clonotype was found many times. J is TRBJ1-2 and V is TRBV10-3; tentatively, D is TRBD1 (6 bases). CDR1 and CDR2 (germline): ENHRY, SYGVKD. The length of the CDR3 is 12 residues. V lost 7 bases to trimming and J lost 2 bases, with 8 bases between them. The CDR3: CAIKDSNYGYTF. In DNA form, the CDR3 reads TGTGCCATCAAGGACAGCAACTATGGCTACACCTTC.

The genes are TRBV28 and TRBJ2-5, with D maybe TRBD1 (5 bases). Germline CDR1 reads MDHEN; CDR2 reads SYDVKM. The length of the CDR3 is 14 residues. The ends were cut back, 5 bases at V and 6 bases at J, with 16 bases in the middle. In DNA form, the CDR3 reads TGTGCCAGCAGTGGGGCAGTCGAGTTGAAGACCCAGTACTTC. This gives the protein CASSGAVELKTQYF.